The clone carrying this T cell receptor (beta chain) was seen many times. The antigen remains undetermined. The sample is drawn from a study of T-cell reconstitution after alpha-beta-depleted transplantation in children. Broader study findings: About two months after transplant, alpha-beta T cells reportedly came from several hundred expanded graft clones. There were some patients whose high TCRbeta diversity at day 60 came from surviving recipient T cells and thymic progenitors. Newly made T cells mostly supplied T-cell counts and diversity one year after transplant.

Unique molecular identifiers were used to barcode this TCRbeta library. TCRdb reanalysed the PCR reads using MiXCR and keeps one entry per CDR3 protein. Here the sample spans 85,000 to 120,000 distinct CDR3 sequences, 4.5% to 7.5% being singletons. Trimming cost V 0 bases and J 2 bases; bases outside gene matches: 8. The length of the CDR3 is 16 residues. Germline lookup yields CDR1 DFQATT and CDR2 SNEGSKA (reference sequence). This rearrangement joins TRBV20-1 to TRBJ2-7, with 9 bases aligning to TRBD2. This specimen was PBMCs, mostly from graft donor cells, taken 60 days after TCRalphabeta/CD19-depleted stem cell transplant. This sequence originates from a female patient between 2 and 15 years old who had a stem cell transplant for Fanconi anemia, so the T cells may come from the graft donor. CDR3 nucleotides: TGCAGTGCTAGAGATTTGCGGGGGGGCGGTGCCTACGAGCAGTACTTC. Translation: CSARDLRGGGAYEQYF.